This TCR beta chain was sequenced for a study of vaccination effects on CD4 cells after COVID-19. Study-wide findings and caveats: Within healthy vaccinees, only 1 of 255 vaccine-induced clones displayed cross-reactivity with common cold coronaviruses. In the late period after vaccination, infection- and vaccine-induced clones contracted markedly.

V dropped 0 bases and J dropped 11 bases, with 14 bases sitting between them. The CDR3 totals 14 residues. Germline values: CDR1 SGHTA, CDR2 FQGNSA. Profiled with immunoSEQ multiplex PCR; TCRdb holds only in-frame clones, not every one. This sample has more than 65,000 clones, with over 70% found just once. A word on this clone: The antigen is undetermined.

Sequencing was preceded by expansion of antigen-specific CD4+ T cells with viral peptide pools in the ViraFEST assay. Following culture for 9 to 11 days, CD4+ T cells were isolated. Participants each got two BNT162b2 or mRNA-1273 vaccine doses. The culture medium for over 1.5 million PBMC per well included approximately 10 IU/ml IL-2 and about 9.9 ug/ml peptides. The sequenced sample was CD4+ T cells from PBMCs cultured with HCoV-229E spike peptides, obtained after COVID-19 vaccination. This TCR was recovered from a human donor who received a COVID-19 vaccine. The chain has TRBV7-2 and TRBJ1-5; no clear D gene. CDR3 residues: CASSLAFTAGAQHF. DNA for the CDR3: TGTGCCAGCAGCTTAGCGTTTACGGCGGGCGCCCAGCATTTT.